This TCR beta chain emerged from a study of T cell responses to AZD1222 COVID-19 vaccine. Produced via immunoSEQ multiplex PCR; TCRdb's table is partial and in-frame only. The sample has some 82,000 clones; 85% to 90% are singletons. The length of the CDR3 is 13 residues. Germline assignment: CDR1 LGHDT and CDR2 YNNKEL (reference sequence). V was cut by 2 bases and J by 9 bases, with 14 bases left in between. The sample in question was peripheral blood, obtained on day 0 of AZD1222 vaccination. The rearrangement uses TRBV3-1 (or the pseudogene TRBV3-2) and TRBJ2-7, with D tentatively TRBD1 (5 bases). This receptor was taken from an adult in good health. The CDR3 spells CASSQIKGDPQYF. CDR3 in DNA: TGTGCCAGCAGCCAAATCAAAGGGGATCCGCAGTACTTC.